One and the same sample provided the 23 T cell receptor beta chains below, sequenced in a study of T-cell reconstitution after alpha-beta-depleted transplantation in children. Preparation of the TCRbeta library involved a method that used unique molecular identifiers. TCRdb redid the calling of the PCR reads with MiXCR, one entry per CDR3 protein. The sample carries more than 400,000 distinct CDR3 sequences, roughly 10% recorded once. The specimen comprised PBMCs, mostly from graft donor cells, sampled 180 days after TCRalphabeta/CD19-depleted stem cell transplant. Receptors originate from a female patient aged 2-9 years who had a stem cell transplant for aplastic anemia, so the T cells may come from the graft donor.

This chain uses TRBV29-1 with TRBJ2-7; D is possibly TRBD2 (6 bases). CDR3 length: 15 residues. Germline lookup yields CDR1 SQVTM and CDR2 ANQGSEA. Trimming cost V 6 bases and J 6 bases, with 24 bases left between them. CDR3 nucleotides: TGCAGCGTCCTAAGCACCGCCAGGAGGGGAAGCGAGCAGTACTTC. Its protein product is CSVLSTARRGSEQYF.

The CDR3 DNA follows: TGTGCCAGCAGTCCTAGGGACGGACGCACAGATACGCAGTATTTT. Protein sequence: CASSPRDGRTDTQYF. The rearrangement joins TRBV28 to TRBJ2-3, with D perhaps TRBD1 or TRBD2 (5 bases each). CDR3 length: 15 residues. Germline assignment: CDR1 MDHEN and CDR2 SYDVKM. Trimming cost V 5 bases and J 1 base, with 13 bases left between them.

This clonotype turned up a few times. The chain carries TRBV24-1 and TRBJ2-6; D tentatively reads TRBD1 or TRBD2 (5 bases each). The CDR3 totals 17 residues. Germline lookup yields CDR1 KGHDR and CDR2 SFDVKD. V dropped 7 bases and J dropped 0 bases, with 15 bases sitting between them. CDR3 coding DNA: TGTGCCACCAGCCCGAGGGACCTCCACTCTGGGGCCAACGTCCTGACTTTC. It is translated as CATSPRDLHSGANVLTF.

The table lists this clonotype with many counts. The genes are TRBV5-1 and TRBJ2-2; no clear D. Germline V CDR1 and CDR2: SGHRS, YFSETQ. Trimming left V 0 bases short and J 5 bases short, with 17 bases between. This CDR3 comprises 17 residues. As DNA, the CDR3 is TGCGCCAGCAGCTTGGGGCCCAGACGAGAACATACCGGGGAGCTGTTTTTT. This translates into CASSLGPRREHTGELFF.

V is TRBV10-3 and J is TRBJ2-2; D unresolved. V was pared by 6 bases and J by 0 bases, with 14 bases between. The CDR3 totals 16 residues. Germline CDR1 ENHRY, CDR2 SYGVKD. CDR3 in amino acids: CAISQASYPNTGELFF. The CDR3, as DNA: TGTGCCATCAGCCAGGCGTCCTATCCGAACACCGGGGAGCTGTTTTTT.

A few counts support this clonotype. The chain couples TRBV11-2 to TRBJ2-6; 7 bases match TRBD1. J was trimmed by 2 bases and V by 5 bases; bases with no gene match: 3. The germline gives CDR1 SGHAT, CDR2 FQNNGV. CDR3 length equals 15 residues. This CDR3 is CASSRTGAGANVLTF. The CDR3 bases are TGTGCCAGCAGCCGAACAGGGGCTGGGGCCAACGTCCTGACTTTC. Full variable domain (outside the CDR3, taken from reference TRBV11-2 and TRBJ2-6): EAGVAQSPRYKIIEKRQSVAFWCNPISGHATLYWYQQILGQGPKLLIQFQNNGVVDDSQLPKDRFSAERLKGVDSTLKIQPAKLEDSAVYLCASSRTGAGANVLTFGAGSRLTVL.

This clonotype occurred a few times. The chain is built from TRBV4-3 and TRBJ2-6; D gene ambiguous. The CDR3 is made up of 17 amino acids. Germline V CDR1 and CDR2: LGHNA, YSLEER. The ends were cut back, 0 bases at V and 0 bases at J, with 9 bases in the middle. The CDR3 loop is CASSQDGFYSGANVLTF. The CDR3, as DNA: TGCGCCAGCAGCCAAGATGGGTTTTACTCTGGGGCCAACGTCCTGACTTTC.

This clonotype counts as large. This chain links TRBV7-9 with TRBJ2-7; D is possibly TRBD1 (6 bases). The germline V gene encodes CDR1 SEHNR and CDR2 FQNEAQ (reference sequence). The V and J ends lost 4 bases and 0 bases respectively, with 16 bases between them. The CDR3 runs 16 residues. The CDR3 DNA reads as TGTGCCAGCAGCTCCTCGACAGGTCGCTACTCCTACGAGCAGTACGTC. Translating gives CASSSSTGRYSYEQYV.

This clonotype came up a few times. The V call is TRBV12-3 or TRBV12-4, the J call TRBJ2-3; 15 positions match TRBD2. The V and J ends lost 8 bases and 5 bases, in that order; junction bases with no gene match: 8. This CDR3 is 16 amino acids long. The CDR3 reads CASGWTSGRAEDTQYF. The DNA of the CDR3 is TGTGCCAGCGGGTGGACTAGCGGGAGGGCCGAAGATACGCAGTATTTT.

This clonotype turned up a few times. This chain links TRBV19 with TRBJ1-5; D unresolved. With 3 bases removed from V and 9 bases from J, the gap between germline ends came to 6 bases. The CDR3 runs to 11 residues. Germline lookup yields CDR1 LNHDA and CDR2 SQIVND (reference sequence). CDR3 nucleotide sequence: TGTGCCAGTAGTATTTATCGGCCCCAGCATTTT. This sequence encodes CASSIYRPQHF.

The chain combines TRBV4-3 with TRBJ2-5; D is perhaps TRBD2 (6 bases). V was pared by 1 base and J by 2 bases, with 11 bases between. CDR1 is LGHNA, CDR2 YSLEER, per germline. The CDR3 runs to 15 residues. The CDR3 is CASSQAWAGQETQYF. The CDR3 nucleotides are TGCGCCAGCAGCCAAGCTTGGGCGGGACAAGAGACCCAGTACTTC.

This clonotype was seen more than once but under ten times. V gene TRBV28 combines with J gene TRBJ1-4; D may be TRBD1 (5 bases). The V gene's germline CDR1 is MDHEN and CDR2 SYDVKM. The ends were cut back, 6 bases at V and 4 bases at J, with 30 bases in the middle. This CDR3 contains 20 residues. CDR3 loop: CASSPTRVGGRGSYNEKLFF. CDR3 nucleotide sequence: TGTGCCAGCAGCCCCACCCGAGTCGGCGGTAGGGGCAGTTATAATGAAAAACTGTTTTTT. Together with reference TRBV28 and TRBJ1-4, the CDR3 gives the full variable domain: DVKVTQSSRYLVKRTGEKVFLECVQDMDHENMFWYRQDPGLGLRLIYFSYDVKMKEKGDIPEGYSVSREKKERFSLILESASTNQTSMYLCASSPTRVGGRGSYNEKLFFGSGTQLSVL.

This clonotype was seen only a few times. The V call is TRBV19, the J call TRBJ1-1, with no clear D. Germline-derived CDR1 and CDR2 are LNHDA and SQIVND (reference sequence). V was clipped by 7 bases and J by 0 bases, with 12 bases between them. The CDR3 sequence is 14 residues long. CDR3 region: CASKYISMNTEAFF. DNA for the CDR3: TGTGCCAGTAAGTACATATCCATGAACACTGAAGCTTTCTTT.

This rearrangement joins TRBV6-6 to TRBJ1-5; no clear D. The V end lost 7 bases, the J end lost 2 bases, and 6 bases lay between the germline ends. Germline CDR1 and CDR2: MNHNY and SVGAGI (reference sequence). The CDR3 totals 12 residues. This chain's CDR3 is CASTPRNQPQHF. DNA of the CDR3: TGTGCCAGCACCCCGCGCAATCAGCCCCAGCATTTT.

This clonotype was seen a handful of times. V usage is TRBV7-2 and J usage is TRBJ1-5; D might be TRBD1 (6 bases). The CDR3 is 16 residues long. Trimming shortened V by 2 bases and J by 0 bases, and 11 bases separated the two germline ends. The germline CDR1 and CDR2 sequences are SGHTA and FQGNSA. The CDR3 DNA sequence: TGTGCCAGCAGCTTACCAACAGGGAATAGCAATCAGCCCCAGCATTTT. It translates to CASSLPTGNSNQPQHF.

The J gene is TRBJ2-3, the V gene TRBV11-2; D might be TRBD2 (5 bases). The CDR3 runs to 15 residues. Looked up from germline, CDR1 is SGHAT and CDR2 is FQNNGV. V was trimmed by 4 bases and J by 1 base, leaving 12 bases between them. The CDR3 reads CASSSTAVGTDTQYF. In DNA, the CDR3 is TGTGCCAGCAGCTCTACAGCGGTGGGCACAGATACGCAGTATTTT.

The V and J genes are TRBV5-6 and TRBJ1-5, with no clear D. V shed 0 bases and J shed 9 bases, with 7 bases lying between them. The CDR3 length is 12 residues. The germline V gene has CDR1 SGHDT and CDR2 YYEEEE. The CDR3 region is CASSLGGLPQHF. The DNA of the CDR3 is TGTGCCAGCAGCTTGGGGGGTCTGCCCCAGCATTTT. The variable domain in full, completed from reference TRBV5-6 and TRBJ1-5, reads DAGVTQSPTHLIKTRGQQVTLRCSPKSGHDTVSWYQQALGQGPQFIFQYYEEEERQRGNFPDRFSGHQFPNYSSELNVNALLLGDSALYLCASSLGGLPQHFGDGTRLSIL.

J is TRBJ1-5 and V is TRBV29-1; 8 nucleotides match TRBD1. J was trimmed by 2 bases and V by 6 bases; bases with no gene match: 3. The CDR3 length is 13 residues. CDR1 and CDR2 from the germline V gene are SQVTM and ANQGSEA. The CDR3 DNA is TGCAGCGTGTCGACAGGGGGCAATCAGCCCCAGCATTTT. It yields the protein CSVSTGGNQPQHF.

This clonotype was observed a handful of times. The rearrangement joins TRBV5-1 to TRBJ1-5, with 10 bases lining up with TRBD1. Losses at the gene ends were 0 bases for V and 10 bases for J; bases not matched to a gene: 7. In germline, CDR1 is SGHRS, CDR2 YFSETQ. This CDR3 is built from 15 residues. The CDR3 DNA follows: TGCGCCAGCAGCTTGGATCCGGGACAGGGGAGCCCCCAGCATTTT. Translated: CASSLDPGQGSPQHF.

This chain joins TRBV9 and TRBJ2-1, with TRBD1 matching 8 bases. CDR1 SGDLS and CDR2 YYNGEE come from the germline V gene. The CDR3 length is 16 residues. V lost 2 bases and J lost 0; bases outside the gene matches: 4. CDR3 loop: CASSVQGALSYNEQFF. The CDR3, as DNA: TGTGCCAGCAGCGTCCAGGGGGCCCTCTCCTACAATGAGCAGTTCTTC.

In its sample, this clonotype was seen a few times. The chain recombines TRBV18 with TRBJ2-3; D might be TRBD1 (5 bases). The CDR3 is made up of 15 amino acids. CDR1 is KGHSH, CDR2 LQKENI, per germline. Trimming took 4 bases from V and 3 from J, leaving 14 bases between them. The CDR3 reads CASSQAGLSTDTQYF. As DNA, the CDR3 is TGTGCCAGCTCACAAGCAGGGTTATCGACAGATACGCAGTATTTT.

The chain couples TRBV4-2 to TRBJ2-3; TRBD1 agrees at 9 bases. With V trimmed by 4 bases and J by 4 bases, 30 bases remained unmatched. CDR1 is LGHNA and CDR2 is YNFKEQ in the germline V gene. CDR3 length: 23 amino acids. Here the CDR3 DNA reads TGTGCCAGCAGCCCAACAGGGGGCGCGGGTAGCGGAATGGCGAGGGTGAAGGCAGATACGCAGTATTTT. Its translation: CASSPTGGAGSGMARVKADTQYF.

The V and J genes are TRBV5-5 and TRBJ2-7, with 9 bases aligning to TRBD1. CDR3 length: 15 residues. The trim removed 4 bases at V and 9 bases at J, leaving 14 bases unmatched. CDR1 SGHKS and CDR2 YYEKEE come from the germline V gene (reference sequence). The CDR3 spells CASSLPGDRAVGQYF. The CDR3 nucleotides read TGTGCCAGCAGCCTTCCTGGGGACAGGGCGGTGGGGCAGTACTTC.